This T cell receptor (beta chain) appears in the sequencing data of a study of a mutant IDH1 vaccine in newly diagnosed glioma. Repertoires were generated with immunoSEQ multiplex PCR, while TCRdb's copy carries only in-frame clones and drops some. The sample comprises 30,000 to 40,000 clones, around nine tenths of which are singletons, and about 5% rests with the top ten. Time point of the sample: week 47, end of study. Doses consisted of 300 ug of mutant IDH1 20-mer peptide each, paired with topical imiquimod. Weeks 1, 3, 5, 7, 11, 15, 19 and 23 were when patients received their eight vaccinations. Findings and caveats of the study: Immune responses induced by the vaccine were seen in approximately 93% of patients, spanning multiple MHC alleles. Pseudoprogression seemingly bore no relation to changes in top peripheral T cell clonotypes.

The CDR3 is 15 amino acids. V shed 5 bases and J shed 1 base, with 13 bases lying between them. The V gene's germline CDR1 is SGHAT and CDR2 FQNNGV. On this clone itself: Antigen unknown.

The chain has TRBV11-2 and TRBJ2-3, with D tentatively TRBD2 (5 bases). The sequencing here drew on PBMCs, taken from a glioma patient whose treatment included an IDH1 peptide vaccine. The sequence derives from a woman aged 40 to 55 with glioma. CDR3 coding DNA: TGTGCCAGCAGCAAAACGGACTCGCGCACAGATACGCAGTATTTT. Protein sequence: CASSKTDSRTDTQYF.